Here is one TCR beta chain with its context. The antigen remains unidentified. Regarding treatment: oral pan-JAK inhibitor, 5-10 mg twice daily. Specimens obtained from alopecia areata patients comprised lesional scalp punch biopsies and peripheral blood. RNA, once extracted, was reverse transcribed into cDNA for use as the sequencing template. Assay used: immunoSEQ multiplex PCR; TCRdb lists only in-frame clones, some missing. This table holds roughly 200,000 clones, approximately 53% found once. This record belongs to a study of CD8+ T cells in alopecia areata. The study, taken as a whole, reports: The study found higher clonality in lesional than normal scalp, especially in alopecia totalis/universalis. Tofacitinib significantly lowered scalp clonality and expanded CD8+ clones among the top 100. Sharing of TCR sequences between patients (possibly for HLA-related reasons) was less clear than in mice.

CDR3 size: 15 residues. Germline V gene data show CDR1 as SNHLY and CDR2 as FYNNEI. J lost 6 bases, V lost 10 bases, and 7 bases had no gene match. The receptor's source is a human donor with alopecia areata. The chain has TRBV2 and TRBJ2-2, with 14 nucleotides matching TRBD2. Sequencing used CD8+ T cells sorted from blood, obtained at week 24, from a patient treated with tofacitinib. The CDR3 loop reads CAIPGLAGASGELFF. CDR3 DNA sequence: TGTGCCATCCCGGGACTAGCGGGGGCCTCCGGGGAGCTGTTTTTT.